This TCR beta chain was sequenced for a study of regulatory T cells in long-lasting Graves disease. General study results and limits: Favored gene segments in persistent disease were TRBV28, TRBJ1-2 and TRBJ2-5.

The germline gives CDR1 SQVTM, CDR2 ANQGSEA. The CDR3 length is 12 residues. The ends were cut back, 7 bases at V and 8 bases at J, with 17 bases in the middle. Sequencing libraries for TCR beta were prepared with iRepertoire HTBI primers and Arm-PCR of CDR3 regions. One entry per CDR3 protein results from TCRdb running MiXCR on the multiplex PCR reads. The sample includes 400,000 to 500,000 distinct CDR3 sequences, about 16% of them seen just once. A note on this clonotype: No antigen is known for it.

Time point defined: newly diagnosed GD, antithyroid drugs for less than 3 months. TCR sequences were obtained from RNA taken from PBMCs. These records were also assigned to another study, of T cells in Graves' hyperthyroidism and ophthalmopathy.

The chain links TRBV29-1 to TRBJ2-5; a weak D match, TRBD1 (5 bases). Source: peripheral blood mononuclear cells (PBMCs), taken at new diagnosis, from a patient treated with antithyroid drugs. The sequence was collected from a woman aged 25-40 years with Graves disease. In DNA, the CDR3 is TGCAGCGCACTGACAGAAAAGAGAACCCAGTACTTC. It specifies CSALTEKRTQYF.